This TCR beta chain appears in the sequencing data of a study of blood T cells in healthy people across ages. CDR3 size: 14 residues. Germline values: CDR1 SGHVS, CDR2 FNYEAQ. Trimming took 3 bases from V and 5 from J, leaving 12 bases between them. For the second PCR, which ran for about 6 to 12 cycles, a sample-barcoded 5' primer and a J-beta primer mix were used. TCRdb re-called the 5' RACE reads with MiXCR, one entry per CDR3 protein. The sample has around 650,000 distinct CDR3 sequences, around 38% seen once. V usage is TRBV7-6 and J usage is TRBJ2-3; weak D call: TRBD2 (6 bases). The specimen sequenced was blood. This clonotype was obtained from an elderly man in good health. The CDR3 nucleotides are TGTGCCAGCAGCTTCGGGGGAAGAGGAGATACGCAGTATTTT. It yields the protein CASSFGGRGDTQYF. The full variable domain, in which reference TRBV7-6 and TRBJ2-3 provide the parts outside the CDR3, is GAGVSQSPRYKVTKRGQDVALRCDPISGHVSLYWYRQALGQGPEFLTYFNYEAQQDKSGLPNDRFSAERPEGSISTLTIQRTEQRDSAMYRCASSFGGRGDTQYFGPGTRLTVL.